This T cell receptor (beta chain) was retrieved from a study of monozygotic twins with inflammatory bowel disease. As for this clonotype: The antigen is unknown.

Investigators made cDNA in eight separate reactions per sample. Reprocessing the 5' RACE reads, TCRdb reports a single entry for every CDR3 protein and omits DNA. In total, the table holds fewer than 400,000 distinct CDR3 sequences. The study's findings and limits: Concordance status among twins (concordant versus discordant) showed no link to repertoire similarity, possibly from limited power.

In germline, CDR1 is KGHSH, CDR2 LQKENI. The CDR3 is made up of 15 amino acids. The sample was blood. The receptor was derived from a human donor with ulcerative colitis or Crohn's disease, or a healthy co-twin of an affected twin (not recorded which). This chain connects TRBV18 to TRBJ2-7; TCRdb outputs TRBD1, but without DNA this stays unchecked. CDR3 region: CASSLGQGPNYEQYF. The full variable domain, rest sourced from reference TRBV18 and TRBJ2-7, is NAGVMQNPRHLVRRRGQEARLRCSPMKGHSHVYWYRQLPEEGLKFMVYLQKENIIDESGMPKERFSAEFPKEGPSILRIQQVVRGDSAAYFCASSLGQGPNYEQYFGPGTRLTVT.